A selection of T cell receptor beta chains follows, all from one sample in a study of identical twins. Each CDR3 protein is one row after TCRdb ran MiXCR on the 5' RACE reads. The sample contains about 330,000 distinct CDR3 sequences, over 9% of which appear only once. The same specimen was also included in a second study, on yellow fever vaccine responses in identical twins.

The material sequenced was CD8+ T cells sorted from blood. Receptors originate from a woman under 30 in good health. Each CDR3 is given with its conserved first and last residue. The D gene is left open where the match is weak. Some rows mark clone size as missing; the rest say once, few, many or name a class of expanded clone.

- | TRBJ2-2 | TRBV6-1 | - | TGTGCCAGCAGGACATCGGGCACCGGGGAGCTGTTTTTT | CASRTSGTGELFF
- | TRBJ2-3 | TRBV19 | - | TGTGCCAGTAGTACAGGTGTGGAGACAACAAACACAGATACGCAGTATTTT | CASSTGVETTNTDTQYF
- | TRBJ2-1 | TRBV2 | - | TGTGCCAGCTCTGAGACAGCAGATTACAATGAGCAGTTCTTC | CASSETADYNEQFF
TRBD2 | TRBJ2-7 | TRBV9 | - | TGTGCCAGCAGCGTAGGGTGGGAGGGTAACGAGCAGTACTTC | CASSVGWEGNEQYF
- | TRBJ1-1 | TRBV29-1 | - | TGCAGCGTTCCGGACGGGAGCGCTGAAGCTTTCTTT | CSVPDGSAEAFF
- | TRBJ2-5 | TRBV24-1 | - | TGTGCCACCAGTGATGGGAACGAGGAGACCCAGTACTTC | CATSDGNEETQYF
- | TRBJ2-2 | TRBV7-9 | - | TGTGCCAGCAGCTCCACCAGGTCTAACACCGGGGAGCTGTTTTTT | CASSSTRSNTGELFF
- | TRBJ2-5 | TRBV11-2 | few | TGTGCCAGCAGCTTATCAACCGGGGAGACCCAGTACTTC | CASSLSTGETQYF
TRBD2 | TRBJ2-5 | TRBV15 | many | TGTGCCACCAGCAGCCAGACGGGGGGCCAAGAGACCCAGTACTTC | CATSSQTGGQETQYF
TRBD2 | TRBJ2-5 | TRBV3-1 | few | TGTGCCAGCAGCCACATAGGGACTAGCGACCAAGAGACCCAGTACTTC | CASSHIGTSDQETQYF
- | TRBJ2-7 | TRBV5-1 | - | TGCGCCAGCAGCGTCTGGTACAGTGGATCGGCCGAGCAGTACTTC | CASSVWYSGSAEQYF
- | TRBJ2-2 | TRBV24-1 | few | TGTGCCACCAGTGATTTGACTAGTAGCCCTTTTGGCGGGGAGCTGTTTTTT | CATSDLTSSPFGGELFF
TRBD2 | TRBJ2-1 | TRBV12-3/TRBV12-4 | few | TGTGCCAGCAGTTTAGGGACTAGCGGGAGTCTTTACGCGAGTGAGCAGTTCTTC | CASSLGTSGSLYASEQFF
TRBD2 | TRBJ2-3 | TRBV28 | few | TGTGCCAGCAGTTCCGGGACTAGCGGGGGCAGCACAGATACGCAGTATTTT | CASSSGTSGGSTDTQYF
TRBD2 | TRBJ2-1 | TRBV3-1 | - | TGTGCCAGCAGCCTCGAGGGCCTAGCGGGGGCCCTAGGCAATGAGCAGTTCTTC | CASSLEGLAGALGNEQFF
- | TRBJ2-7 | TRBV4-2 | - | TGTGCCAGCAGCCCGTTAGGTCGAGAAGGCGAGCAGTACTTC | CASSPLGREGEQYF
TRBD1 | TRBJ1-4 | TRBV7-8 | - | TGTGCCAGCAGCTTAGGAGGGGGCGTTAGTGAAAAACTGTTTTTT | CASSLGGGVSEKLFF
- | TRBJ1-1 | TRBV7-9 | many | TGTGCCAGCAGCCCTACGGGGACATTGAACACTGAAGCTTTCTTT | CASSPTGTLNTEAFF
- | TRBJ2-1 | TRBV11-2 | - | TGTGCCAGCAGCGGAATGGCGGACCTCCCCTACAATGAGCAGTTCTTC | CASSGMADLPYNEQFF
- | TRBJ2-4 | TRBV3-1 | many | TGTGCCAGCAGCCAAGATAGCGATAAAGTAGCCAAAAACATTCAGTACTTC | CASSQDSDKVAKNIQYF
- | TRBJ2-3 | TRBV28 | few | TGTGCCAGCAGTGTCCGGGACAGCACAGATACGCAGTATTTT | CASSVRDSTDTQYF
- | TRBJ1-2 | TRBV7-6 | few | TGTGCCAGCAGCTTAGTGGGAGGGCCACGGGGCTACACCTTC | CASSLVGGPRGYTF
TRBD1 | TRBJ2-7 | TRBV10-3 | - | TGTGCCATCAGTGAGATAATGAGGGACAGGGGTGACGAGCAGTACTTC | CAISEIMRDRGDEQYF
- | TRBJ2-5 | TRBV5-6 | few | TGTGCCAGCAGCTTCGAGCAGGGATTCGGGGAGACCCAGTACTTC | CASSFEQGFGETQYF
- | TRBJ2-2 | TRBV20-1 | once | TGCAGTGCGCGGACATTGCCCCTAAACACCGGGGAGCTGTTTTTT | CSARTLPLNTGELFF
TRBD1 | TRBJ2-1 | TRBV9 | - | TGTGCCAGCAGCACCGGGACAGGGGACAATGAGCAGTTCTTC | CASSTGTGDNEQFF
- | TRBJ1-1 | TRBV7-9 | - | TGTGCCAGCAGCTTAGCGCAAGGGGTGTGGACTGAAGCTTTCTTT | CASSLAQGVWTEAFF
- | TRBJ2-7 | TRBV2 | - | TGTGCCAGCAGTGAAGGCACCTACGAGCAGTACTTC | CASSEGTYEQYF
TRBD2 | TRBJ2-1 | TRBV19 | few | TGTGCCAGTAGTATTCCAGGGCGGGGGTGGGGAGATGAGCAGTTCTTC | CASSIPGRGWGDEQFF
- | TRBJ2-1 | TRBV7-7 | - | TGTGCCAGCAGCTCTACTCCAGGGACAATCTCCTACAATGAGCAGTTCTTC | CASSSTPGTISYNEQFF
- | TRBJ1-1 | TRBV4-1 | many | TGCGCCAGCAGCCAAAACAGGGTGAACACTGAAGCTTTCTTT | CASSQNRVNTEAFF
- | TRBJ1-1 | TRBV7-9 | - | TGTGCCAGCAGCGAAGCGTACACTGAAGCTTTCTTT | CASSEAYTEAFF
- | TRBJ2-3 | TRBV4-1 | many | TGCGCCAGCAGCCAAATTCCGACATTAACCGAGACAGATACGCAGTATTTT | CASSQIPTLTETDTQYF
- | TRBJ1-5 | TRBV21-1 | few | TGTGCCAGCAGCAATGGTGGGGGGGTGCCCCAGCATTTT | CASSNGGGVPQHF
- | TRBJ2-1 | TRBV14 | few | TGTGCCAGCAGCCAAGAGACAATCTGGGGAGACAATGAGCAGTTCTTC | CASSQETIWGDNEQFF